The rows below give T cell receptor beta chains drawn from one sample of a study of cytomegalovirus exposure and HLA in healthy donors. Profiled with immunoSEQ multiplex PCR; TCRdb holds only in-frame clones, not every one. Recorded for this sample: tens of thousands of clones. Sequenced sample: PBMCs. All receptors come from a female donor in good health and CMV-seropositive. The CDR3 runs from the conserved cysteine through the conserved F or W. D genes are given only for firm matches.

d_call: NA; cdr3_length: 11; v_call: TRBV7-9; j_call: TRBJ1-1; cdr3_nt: TGTGCCAGCAGCTTAGGAGGTGAAGCTTTCTTT; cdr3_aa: CASSLGGEAFF
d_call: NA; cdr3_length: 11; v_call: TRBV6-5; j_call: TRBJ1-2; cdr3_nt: TGTGCCAGCAGTACCGGGAGAGGCTACACCTTC; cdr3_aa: CASSTGRGYTF
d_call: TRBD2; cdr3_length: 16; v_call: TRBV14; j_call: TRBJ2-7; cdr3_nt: TGTGCCAGCAGCCATTTACTAGCGGGAGGGCCGTACGAGCAGTACTTC; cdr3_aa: CASSHLLAGGPYEQYF
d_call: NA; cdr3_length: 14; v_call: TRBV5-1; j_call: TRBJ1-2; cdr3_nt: TGCGCCAGCACCCCCGAGAGTCCACACTATGGCTACACCTTC; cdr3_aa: CASTPESPHYGYTF
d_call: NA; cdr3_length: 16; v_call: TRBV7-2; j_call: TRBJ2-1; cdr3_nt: TGTGCCAGCACCCACCCGGGGGGACAGGTGGTAGGTGAGCAGTTCTTC; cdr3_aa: CASTHPGGQVVGEQFF
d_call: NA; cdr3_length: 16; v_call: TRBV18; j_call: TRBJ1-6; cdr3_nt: TGTGCCAGCTCACCACCGGGGCCAACGGGGGGTTCACCCCTCCACTTT; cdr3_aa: CASSPPGPTGGSPLHF
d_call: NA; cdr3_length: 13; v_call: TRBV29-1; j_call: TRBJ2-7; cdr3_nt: TGCAGCGTAGACAATGGACAGTCCTACGAGCAGTACTTC; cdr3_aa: CSVDNGQSYEQYF
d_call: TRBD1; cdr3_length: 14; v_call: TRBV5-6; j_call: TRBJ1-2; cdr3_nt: TGTGCCAGCAGCCAAAAGACAGGGGGCTATGGCTACACCTTC; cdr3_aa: CASSQKTGGYGYTF
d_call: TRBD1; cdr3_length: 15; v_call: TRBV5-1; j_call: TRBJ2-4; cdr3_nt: TGCGCCAGCAGTCCGGGCGGGACAGGGTTGAACATTCAGTACTTC; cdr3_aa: CASSPGGTGLNIQYF
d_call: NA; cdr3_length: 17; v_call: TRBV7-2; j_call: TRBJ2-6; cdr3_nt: TGTGCCAGCAGCTCGGTCGGGCAGGGAACTGGGGCCAACGTCCTGACTTTC; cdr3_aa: CASSSVGQGTGANVLTF
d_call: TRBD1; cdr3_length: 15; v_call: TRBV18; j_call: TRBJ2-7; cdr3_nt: TGTGCCAGCTCACCCGGGACAGGGCCTTCCTACGAGCAGTACTTC; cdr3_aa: CASSPGTGPSYEQYF
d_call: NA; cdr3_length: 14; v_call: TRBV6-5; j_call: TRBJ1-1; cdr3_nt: TGTGCCAGCAGTTACGACACGCTGAACACTGAAGCTTTCTTT; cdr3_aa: CASSYDTLNTEAFF
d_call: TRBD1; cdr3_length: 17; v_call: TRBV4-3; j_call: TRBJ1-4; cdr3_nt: TGCGCCAGCAGCCAAGATTTGTCCGGACAGGGGAATGAAAAACTGTTTTTT; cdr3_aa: CASSQDLSGQGNEKLFF
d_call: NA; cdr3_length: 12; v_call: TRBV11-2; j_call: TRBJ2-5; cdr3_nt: TGTGCCAGCAGCACAGTGTGGGAGACCCAGTACTTC; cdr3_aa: CASSTVWETQYF
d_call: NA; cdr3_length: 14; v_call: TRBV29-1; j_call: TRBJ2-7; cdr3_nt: TGCAGCGTTGAATCAGGGGAAGATGCCTACGAGCAGTACTTC; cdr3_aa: CSVESGEDAYEQYF
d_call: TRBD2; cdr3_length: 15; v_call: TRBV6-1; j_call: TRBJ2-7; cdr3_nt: TGTGCCAGCAGTACACTAGCGGAGAGGACCTACGAGCAGTACTTC; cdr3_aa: CASSTLAERTYEQYF
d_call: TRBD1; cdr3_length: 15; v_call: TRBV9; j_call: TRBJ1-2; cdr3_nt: TGTGCCAGCAGCCCTCGACAGGGTCAAAACTATGGCTACACCTTC; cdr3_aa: CASSPRQGQNYGYTF
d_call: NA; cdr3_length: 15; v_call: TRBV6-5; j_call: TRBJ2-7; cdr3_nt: TGTGCCAGCAGAAGGGGCGGCATGGGGGACTACGAGCAGTACTTC; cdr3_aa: CASRRGGMGDYEQYF
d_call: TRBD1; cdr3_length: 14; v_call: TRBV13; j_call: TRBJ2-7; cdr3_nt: TGTGCCAGCAGCCCACGACAGGGGGGGCACGAGCAGTACTTC; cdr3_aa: CASSPRQGGHEQYF
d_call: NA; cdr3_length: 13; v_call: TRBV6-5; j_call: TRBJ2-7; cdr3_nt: TGTGCCAGCACCCCGAACCCGGTCCGCGAGCAGTACTTC; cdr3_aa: CASTPNPVREQYF
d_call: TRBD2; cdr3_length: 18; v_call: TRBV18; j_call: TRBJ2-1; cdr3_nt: TGTGCCAGCTCACCACCGACTCTAGCGGGAGGCGCCTACAATGAGCAGTTCTTC; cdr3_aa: CASSPPTLAGGAYNEQFF
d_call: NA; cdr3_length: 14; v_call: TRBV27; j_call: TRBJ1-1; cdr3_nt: TGTGCCAGCAGTACTAGGGCGATGTTCACTGAAGCTTTCTTT; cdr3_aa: CASSTRAMFTEAFF
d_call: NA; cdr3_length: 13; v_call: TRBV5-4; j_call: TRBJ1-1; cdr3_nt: TGTGCCAGCAGCCCCCCATCGGGGAGCGGAGCTTTCTTT; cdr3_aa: CASSPPSGSGAFF
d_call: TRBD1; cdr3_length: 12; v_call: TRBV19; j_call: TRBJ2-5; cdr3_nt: TGTGCCAGCTCCACAGGGGCAGAGACCCAGTACTTC; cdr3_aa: CASSTGAETQYF
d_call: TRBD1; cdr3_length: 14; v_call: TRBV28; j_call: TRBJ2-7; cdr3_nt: TGTGCCAGCAGTTTATGGGGGACAGTTTACGAGCAGTACTTC; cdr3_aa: CASSLWGTVYEQYF
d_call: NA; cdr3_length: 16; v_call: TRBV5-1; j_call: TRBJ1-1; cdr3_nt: TGCGCCAGCAGCTGGTTTGGCGGGTTCTCGGGCACTGAAGCTTTCTTT; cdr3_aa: CASSWFGGFSGTEAFF
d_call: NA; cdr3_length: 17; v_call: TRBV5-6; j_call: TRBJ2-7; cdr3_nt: TGTGCCAGCACCCGAATAGGGGGAGGGCCCAGCTCCTACGAGCAGTACTTC; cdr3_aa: CASTRIGGGPSSYEQYF
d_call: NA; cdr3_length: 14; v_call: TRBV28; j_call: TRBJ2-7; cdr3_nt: TGTGCCAGCAACCACCCGCACCGGAGCTACGAGCAGTACTTC; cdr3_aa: CASNHPHRSYEQYF
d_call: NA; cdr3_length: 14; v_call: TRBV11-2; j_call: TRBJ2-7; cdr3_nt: TGTGCCAGCAGCTTAGTGGCATTTCCCTACGAGCAGTACTTC; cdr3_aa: CASSLVAFPYEQYF
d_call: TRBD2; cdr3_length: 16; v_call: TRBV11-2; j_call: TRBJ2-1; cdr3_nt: TGTGCCAGCAGCAGCCAGGGACTAGCGGAGAACAATGAGCAGTTCTTC; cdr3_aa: CASSSQGLAENNEQFF
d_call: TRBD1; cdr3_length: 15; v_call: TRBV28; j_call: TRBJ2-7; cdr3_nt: TGTGCCAGCAGCCGACTTGGGACAGGGTCCCACGAGCAGTACTTC; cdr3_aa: CASSRLGTGSHEQYF
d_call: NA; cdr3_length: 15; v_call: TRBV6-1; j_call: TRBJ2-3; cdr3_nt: TGTGCCAGCAGTGGCAAGGGTCGACTACGAGATACGCAGTATTTT; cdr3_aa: CASSGKGRLRDTQYF
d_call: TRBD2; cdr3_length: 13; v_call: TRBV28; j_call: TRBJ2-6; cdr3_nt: TGTGCCAGCAGTCGGGGGGGTCCAAACGTCCTGACTTTC; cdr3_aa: CASSRGGPNVLTF
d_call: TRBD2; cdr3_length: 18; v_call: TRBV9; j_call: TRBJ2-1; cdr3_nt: TGTGCCAGCAGCGTAGAGCCTAGCGGGGGCCCTGTGAGCAATGAGCAGTTCTTC; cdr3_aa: CASSVEPSGGPVSNEQFF
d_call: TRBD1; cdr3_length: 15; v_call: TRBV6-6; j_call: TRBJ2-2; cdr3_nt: TGTGCCAGCAGGCACAGGGGAAGTGACACCGGGGAGCTGTTTTTT; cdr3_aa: CASRHRGSDTGELFF
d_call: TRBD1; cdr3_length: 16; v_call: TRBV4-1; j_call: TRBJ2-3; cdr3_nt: TGCGCCAGCAGCCAAGGGACAGGGTTGCCCCAGGATACGCAGTATTTT; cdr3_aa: CASSQGTGLPQDTQYF
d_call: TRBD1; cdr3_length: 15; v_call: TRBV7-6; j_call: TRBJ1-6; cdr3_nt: TGTGCCAGCAGCCAGGGACAGGGCAGTAATTCACCCCTCCACTTT; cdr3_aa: CASSQGQGSNSPLHF
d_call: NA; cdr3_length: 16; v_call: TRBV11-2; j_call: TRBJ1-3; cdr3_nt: TGTGCCAGCAGCTTAGTGGAGGGAGTATCTGGAAACACCATATATTTT; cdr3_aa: CASSLVEGVSGNTIYF
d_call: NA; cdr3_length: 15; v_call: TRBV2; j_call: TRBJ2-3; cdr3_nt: TGTGCCAGCAGTTATTCTCCTAGCGGCACAGATACGCAGTATTTT; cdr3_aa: CASSYSPSGTDTQYF
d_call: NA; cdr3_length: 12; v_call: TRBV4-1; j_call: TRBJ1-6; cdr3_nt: TGCGCCAGCAGCCAAGCTCCCTCACCCCTCCACTTT; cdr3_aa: CASSQAPSPLHF